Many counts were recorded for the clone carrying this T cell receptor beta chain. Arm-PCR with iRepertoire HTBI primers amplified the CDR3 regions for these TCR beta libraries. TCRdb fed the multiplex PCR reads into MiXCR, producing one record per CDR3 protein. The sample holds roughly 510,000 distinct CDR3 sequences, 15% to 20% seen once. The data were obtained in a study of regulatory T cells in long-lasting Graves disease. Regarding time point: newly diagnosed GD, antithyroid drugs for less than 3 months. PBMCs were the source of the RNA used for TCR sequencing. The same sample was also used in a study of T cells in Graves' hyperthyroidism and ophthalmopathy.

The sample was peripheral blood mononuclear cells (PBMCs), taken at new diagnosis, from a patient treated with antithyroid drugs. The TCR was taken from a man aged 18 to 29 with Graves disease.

CDR3 coding DNA: TGTGCCAGCAGTGATCAACCTAACTATGGCTACACCTTC. Its translation: CASSDQPNYGYTF. The gene calls are TRBV6-1 and TRBJ1-2; D is unresolved. The CDR3 is made up of 13 amino acids. V was trimmed by 3 bases and J by 0 bases, leaving 5 bases between them. The germline V gene has CDR1 MNHNS and CDR2 SASEGT.